The T cell receptor (beta chain) under discussion was sequenced for a study of cytomegalovirus exposure and HLA in healthy donors. Study-wide findings and caveats: Follow-up analysis later connected one missense variant in DCLRE1C with trimming of TCR beta V- and J-genes. The later analysis indicated that the majority of CMV-associated TCR beta chains appeared HLA-restricted. Rarity marked most TCR sequences, yet some public TCRs occurred in many donors. In an earlier analysis, in roughly 600 donors, most V segments appeared productive either ~87% or ~30% of the time.

Concerning this clone itself: Its antigen is unknown.

This PCR relied on a set of 60 Vbeta primers and 13 Jbeta primers. Assay used: immunoSEQ multiplex PCR; TCRdb lists only in-frame clones, some missing. The data contain roughly 250,000 clones, around four fifths of them seen just once; the ten biggest clones take up 2% to 2.5%. Germline V gives CDR1 LNHDA, CDR2 SQIVND (reference sequence). CDR3 length equals 14 residues. V was pared by 0 bases and J by 6 bases, with 9 bases between. Sequencing was carried out using PBMCs. The chain is built from TRBV19 and TRBJ2-1; D gene uncertain. The source of this sequence is a woman aged 40 to 50 in good health and CMV-seropositive. The CDR3 protein is CASSIDGLVNEQFF. The CDR3 nucleotides read TGTGCCAGTAGTATAGATGGCCTAGTCAATGAGCAGTTCTTC.